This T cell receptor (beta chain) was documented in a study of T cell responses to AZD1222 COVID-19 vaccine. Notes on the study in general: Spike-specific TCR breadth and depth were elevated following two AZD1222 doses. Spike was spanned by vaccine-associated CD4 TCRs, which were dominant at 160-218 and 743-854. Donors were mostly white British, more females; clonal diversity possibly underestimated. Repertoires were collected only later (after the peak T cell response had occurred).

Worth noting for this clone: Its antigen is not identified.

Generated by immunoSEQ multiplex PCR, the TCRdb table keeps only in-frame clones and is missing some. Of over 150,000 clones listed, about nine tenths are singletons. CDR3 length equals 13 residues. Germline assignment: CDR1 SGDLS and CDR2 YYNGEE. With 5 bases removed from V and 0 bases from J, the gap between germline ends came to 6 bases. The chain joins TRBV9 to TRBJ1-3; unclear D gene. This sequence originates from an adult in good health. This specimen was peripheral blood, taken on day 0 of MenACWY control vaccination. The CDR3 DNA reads TGTGCCAGCAGGCCTGTCTCTGGAAACACCATATATTTT. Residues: CASRPVSGNTIYF. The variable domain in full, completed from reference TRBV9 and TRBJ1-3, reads DSGVTQTPKHLITATGQRVTLRCSPRSGDLSVYWYQQSLDQGLQFLIQYYNGEERAKGNILERFSAQQFPDLHSELNLSSLELGDSALYFCASRPVSGNTIYFGEGSWLTVV.